The 8 T cell receptor beta chains below all came from one sample that was sequenced in a study of neoadjuvant nivolumab and ipilimumab in lung cancer. This table comes from immunoSEQ multiplex PCR, and its TCRdb copy is limited to in-frame clones, with some not included. The sample yields 5,000 or so clones, roughly 80% seen once. The sample in question was tumor tissue, obtained after neoadjuvant nivolumab, alone or with ipilimumab, at or shortly before surgery. These receptors came from an adult with non-small cell lung cancer.

This rearrangement joins TRBV4-1 to TRBJ2-3, with 12 bases fitting TRBD2. The CDR3 is 15 residues long. Per germline, CDR1 MGHRA and CDR2 YSYEKL. J was trimmed by 5 bases and V by 3 bases; bases with no gene match: 3. The CDR3 here is CASSQTSGGGDTQYF. CDR3 sequence (DNA): TGCGCCAGCAGCCAGACTAGCGGGGGCGGAGATACGCAGTATTTT.

This chain connects TRBV6-7 to TRBJ1-4; no clear D gene. TRBV6-7 is flagged as an ORF with uncertain function. There are 16 residues in the CDR3. V lost 5 bases and J lost 8, with 21 bases in between. The CDR3 protein is CASSRRPGRRIEKLFF. The CDR3 bases are TGTGCCAGCAGTCGTCGACCCGGGAGAAGGATCGAAAAACTGTTTTTT.

This clone has just a few counts. The V and J genes are TRBV18 and TRBJ1-3; 8 nucleotides agree with TRBD1. The V segment lost 3 bases and the J segment 0 bases; nucleotides outside the gene matches: 13. The CDR3 sequence is 19 residues long. Germline values: CDR1 KGHSH, CDR2 LQKENI. CDR3 sequence reads: CASSPQRLRDRHSGNTIYF. The DNA for the CDR3 is TGTGCCAGCTCACCGCAACGTTTGCGGGACAGGCACTCTGGAAACACCATATATTTT.

As DNA, the CDR3 is TGTGCCAGCAGCTCCCTCTTGGAAGCTTTCTTT. Its translation: CASSSLLEAFF. The rearrangement uses TRBV7-9 and TRBJ1-1; D not certain. Trimming took off 4 bases at V and 8 bases at J, with 8 bases between the two ends. The CDR3 extends over 11 amino acids. Germline lookup yields CDR1 SEHNR and CDR2 FQNEAQ (reference sequence). Supplemented by reference TRBV7-9 and TRBJ1-1, the full variable domain reads DTGVSQNPRHKITKRGQNVTFRCDPISEHNRLYWYRQTLGQGPEFLTYFQNEAQLEKSRLLSDRFSAERPKGSFSTLEIQRTEQGDSAMYLCASSSLLEAFFGQGTRLTVV.

The rearrangement links TRBV9 to TRBJ1-4; D might be TRBD1 (6 bases). The CDR3 has 16 amino acids. Germline loops: CDR1 SGDLS, CDR2 YYNGEE. The V gene lost 3 bases and the J gene lost 4 bases, with 16 bases spanning the gap. CDR3 residues: CASSALTGDLNEKLFF. The CDR3 DNA sequence: TGTGCCAGCAGCGCATTGACAGGAGATCTTAATGAAAAACTGTTTTTT.

The genes are TRBV5-8 and TRBJ2-1; TRBD2 is a possible D gene (6 bases). V lost 1 base to trimming and J lost 3 bases, with 14 bases between them. Germline V CDR1 and CDR2: SGHTS, YDEGEE. The CDR3 contains 16 residues. The CDR3 spells CASSLSLGAGYNEQFF. As DNA, the CDR3 is TGTGCCAGCAGCTTGAGTCTGGGAGCGGGCTACAATGAGCAGTTCTTC. The full variable domain, with the rest looked up from reference TRBV5-8 and TRBJ2-1, is EAGVTQSPTHLIKTRGQQATLRCSPISGHTSVYWYQQALGLGLQFLLWYDEGEERNRGNFPPRFSGRQFPNYSSELNVNALELEDSALYLCASSLSLGAGYNEQFFGPGTRLTVL.

V gene TRBV7-2 combines with J gene TRBJ2-7; D assignment may be TRBD1 or TRBD2 (5 bases each). This CDR3 is 14 amino acids long. The V gene's germline CDR1 is SGHTA and CDR2 FQGNSA. V lost 2 bases and J lost 4, with 12 bases in between. CDR3: CASSLSRDGYEQYV. The CDR3 coding sequence is TGTGCCAGCAGCTTATCCCGGGACGGGTACGAGCAGTACGTC.

The chain links TRBV29-1 to TRBJ2-7, with 8 bases matching TRBD1. Germline V gene sequence: CDR1 SQVTM, CDR2 ANQGSEA. The CDR3 contains 15 residues. After removal of 5 bases from V and 0 bases from J, the junction contained 9 bases not matched to a gene. CDR3 residues: CSVLGQGASSYEQYF. Here the CDR3 DNA reads TGCAGCGTTCTTGGACAGGGCGCCAGCTCCTACGAGCAGTACTTC.